These T cell receptor beta chains were read from a single sample in a study of identical twins. TCRdb processed the 5' RACE reads anew with MiXCR; each CDR3 protein has one entry. The sample includes hundreds of thousands of distinct CDR3 sequences, about 7% of them seen just once. These data were also filed under a second study, of yellow fever vaccine responses in identical twins.

The source material was memory (CD45RO+) T cells sorted from blood. These receptors came from a woman between 18 and 29 years old in good health. The CDR3 runs from the conserved cysteine through the conserved F or W. Fields, in order: J gene, D gene, clone size, V gene, CDR3 DNA, CDR3 protein. A D gene is named only where the DNA matches it firmly. Clone sizes are given selectively: once, few, many, or a class where the clone is expanded.

TRBJ2-7	.	.	TRBV3-1	TGTGCCAGCAGCCAAGTGTACACAGGGAGCGGCTACGAGCAGTACTTC	CASSQVYTGSGYEQYF
TRBJ2-4	TRBD1	.	TRBV28	TGTGCCAGCACCCTAAGCAGGGGGCGGGCCAAAAACATTCAGTACTTC	CASTLSRGRAKNIQYF
TRBJ2-7	.	many	TRBV5-1	TGCGCCAGCAGCTTGGGGGGACTCTCTACCTACGAGCAGTACTTC	CASSLGGLSTYEQYF
TRBJ1-1	.	.	TRBV20-1	TGCAGTGCTAGAGTATTGGGGGTTCTCATGAACACTGAAGCTTTCTTT	CSARVLGVLMNTEAFF
TRBJ2-3	.	.	TRBV20-1	TGCAGTGCTAGAGAGGGTGGCGGGGATGTGGATACGCAGTATTTT	CSAREGGGDVDTQYF
TRBJ1-4	.	many	TRBV20-1	TGCAGTGCCCTTTTCCCTGGGACGGCTAATGAAAAACTGTTTTTT	CSALFPGTANEKLFF
TRBJ1-2	.	many	TRBV15	TGTGCCACCCAGGCAGGCCCTACTTTATATGGCTACACCTTC	CATQAGPTLYGYTF
TRBJ2-1	.	many	TRBV5-5	TGTGCCAGCAGCCTAGGAATCCCGACAGGAAAATCCTACAATGAGCAGTTCTTC	CASSLGIPTGKSYNEQFF
TRBJ1-1	.	.	TRBV5-8	TGTGCCAGCAGTTCTGTACGGAACACTGAAGCTTTCTTT	CASSSVRNTEAFF
TRBJ1-1	.	.	TRBV4-1	TGCGCCAGCAGCCAAGCTACCCGAGCGGCTTTCTTT	CASSQATRAAFF
TRBJ2-1	TRBD2	many	TRBV28	TGTGCCAGCAGCACGAGCGGGGGGGCAAATGAGCAGTTCTTC	CASSTSGGANEQFF
TRBJ1-2	.	.	TRBV11-2	TGTGCCAGCAGCTTAGGCGGGATCCTCTATGGCTACACCTTC	CASSLGGILYGYTF
TRBJ2-3	TRBD2	.	TRBV3-1	TGTGCCAGCAGCCAAGCGGGGGGGGCAGGAGATACGCAGTATTTT	CASSQAGGAGDTQYF
TRBJ2-3	TRBD1	few	TRBV6-1	TGTGCCAGTAAAAGGACAGGGGGCTCCGCAGATACGCAGTATTTT	CASKRTGGSADTQYF
TRBJ1-1	TRBD1	.	TRBV7-8	TGTGCCAGCAGCCCCCGACAGGGGTCGGCTGAAGCTTTCTTT	CASSPRQGSAEAFF
TRBJ2-7	TRBD2	few	TRBV14	TGTGCCAGCAGCCCCCGGGTAGCGGGCAGATACGAGCAGTACTTC	CASSPRVAGRYEQYF
TRBJ2-1	.	once	TRBV28	TGTGCCAGCAGACGAGATGAGCAGTTCTTC	CASRRDEQFF
TRBJ1-5	.	.	TRBV2	TGTGCCAGCGGTAACCGGGACACCTTCTCTCCCCAGCATTTT	CASGNRDTFSPQHF
TRBJ2-2	TRBD2	.	TRBV11-2	TGTGCCAGCAGCGCGACTAGCGGAGGGGCCGGGGAGCTGTTTTTT	CASSATSGGAGELFF
TRBJ2-6	.	.	TRBV29-1	TGCAGCGTTGAAACAGCACGTGGGGCCAACGTCCTGACTTTC	CSVETARGANVLTF
TRBJ2-1	.	.	TRBV5-1	TGCGCCAGCAGCTTGGCCGGGCCCAGCGACAATGAGCAGTTCTTC	CASSLAGPSDNEQFF
TRBJ2-1	TRBD1	few	TRBV15	TGTGCCACCAGCAGAGATATGGGACAGGGGAGCTCCTACAATGAGCAGTTCTTC	CATSRDMGQGSSYNEQFF
TRBJ2-1	TRBD2	few	TRBV6-1	TGTGCCAGCAGTCCCCAGGGCGGGAGGGCCAATGAGCAGTTCTTC	CASSPQGGRANEQFF
TRBJ2-3	.	.	TRBV7-2	TGTGCCAGCAGCTTAGGGGGGGGGCTGACAGATACGCAGTATTTT	CASSLGGGLTDTQYF
TRBJ2-3	TRBD2	.	TRBV20-1	TGCAGTGCTAGAGATTTAGCGGGGGGCGACACAGATACGCAGTATTTT	CSARDLAGGDTDTQYF
TRBJ1-2	.	few	TRBV12-3/TRBV12-4	TGTGCCAGCAGTCCCCTAGCTGGGGCTAACTATGGCTACACCTTC	CASSPLAGANYGYTF
TRBJ1-2	.	many	TRBV12-3/TRBV12-4	TGTGCCAGCAGAAGGGGAGGGGAGGGCGGCTACACCTTC	CASRRGGEGGYTF
TRBJ2-3	.	many	TRBV12-3/TRBV12-4	TGTGCCAGCAGTTCATACAGGTTTGGGTCGACAGATACGCAGTATTTT	CASSSYRFGSTDTQYF